The 16 T cell receptor beta chains listed next were all sequenced from one sample in a study of blood T cell repertoires in COVID-19 (dated by TCRdb to 2019 to 2021). Library preparation used the immunoSEQ multiplex PCR assay. TCRdb mirrors the immuneACCESS table, restricted to in-frame sequences. Some clones are absent from its copies; in checked studies, under half trace to an unresolved V gene, and the reason for the others is unknown. The sample yields over 300,000 clones; 85% were counted once. The leading ten clones occupy around 7.8% of the sample. The source material was peripheral blood. These receptors were taken from a human donor in a cohort sampled during active COVID-19.

The genes are TRBV18 and TRBJ1-1, with D possibly TRBD1 on 6 matching bases. V dropped 5 bases and J dropped 2 bases, with 9 bases sitting between them. From germline, CDR1 is KGHSH and CDR2 LQKENI. CDR3 size: 13 residues. CDR3 DNA: TGTGCCAGCTCAATACAGGGAAACACTGAAGCTTTCTTT. It codes for CASSIQGNTEAFF.

The chain carries TRBV10-3 and TRBJ2-7; TRBD1 aligns across 9 bases. Germline CDR1 and CDR2: ENHRY and SYGVKD. Trimming cost V 9 bases and J 5 bases; bases outside gene matches: 5. The CDR3 is 12 amino acids. This CDR3 reads CAITGQGNEQYF. The CDR3 region has the DNA TGTGCCATAACCGGACAGGGGAACGAGCAGTACTTC.

The chain carries TRBV9 and TRBJ2-3; D might be TRBD1 (6 bases). Germline loops: CDR1 SGDLS, CDR2 YYNGEE. V was clipped by 3 bases and J by 5 bases, with 22 bases between them. The CDR3 runs to 17 residues. The DNA for the CDR3 is TGTGCCAGCAGCGCCACGAACCAGGGGTTTCCCAAAGATACGCAGTATTTT. Encoded protein: CASSATNQGFPKDTQYF.

This clone has a handful of counts. The identical CDR3 is also encoded by other nucleotide sequences in the sample. The V gene is TRBV30, the J gene TRBJ1-3; the D gene is possibly TRBD1 (5 bases). CDR3 length: 14 amino acids. The V and J ends lost 0 bases and 1 base respectively, with 7 bases between them. Per the germline V gene, CDR1 is GTSNPN and CDR2 is SVGIG (reference sequence). The CDR3 loop reads CAWSVSGSGNTIYF. In nucleotides, the CDR3 is TGTGCCTGGAGTGTATCAGGGTCTGGAAACACCATATATTTT.

A few counts support this clone. The chain combines TRBV5-1 with TRBJ1-1; perhaps TRBD1 as D (6 bases). V lost 3 bases to trimming and J lost 1 base, with 13 bases between them. The CDR3 spans 15 residues. Germline V CDR1 and CDR2: SGHRS, YFSETQ. The CDR3 loop is CASSYTGYKNTEAFF. The CDR3 coding sequence is TGCGCCAGCAGCTACACAGGGTACAAGAACACTGAAGCTTTCTTT.

The chain employs TRBV6-6 and TRBJ1-6; D unclear. The germline V gene has CDR1 MNHNY and CDR2 SVGAGI (reference sequence). Trimming took 7 bases from V and 9 from J, leaving 28 bases between them. The CDR3 has 18 amino acids. In DNA form, the CDR3 reads TGTGCCAGCACTCGTACCGCGAAAGAGGGTCAAAGTAGTTCACCCCTCCACTTT. Its translation: CASTRTAKEGQSSSPLHF.

The chain is built from TRBV7-2 and TRBJ2-5, with 12 bases matching TRBD2. In germline, CDR1 is SGHTA, CDR2 FQGNSA. V dropped 4 bases and J dropped 7; count of bases not matched to a gene: 13. The length of the CDR3 is 17 residues. The DNA for the CDR3 is TGTGCCAGCAGCTCCCCGTCGGCTAGCGGGGGGGCAGGGACCCAGTACTTC. Translating gives CASSSPSASGGAGTQYF. Full variable domain (missing parts from reference TRBV7-2 and TRBJ2-5): GAGVSQSPSNKVTEKGKDVELRCDPISGHTALYWYRQSLGQGLEFLIYFQGNSAPDKSGLPSDRFSAERTGGSVSTLTIQRTQQEDSAVYLCASSSPSASGGAGTQYFGPGTRLLVL.

The V gene is TRBV7-9, the J gene TRBJ2-7, with 11 positions matching TRBD1. The CDR3 length is 15 residues. Germline assignment: CDR1 SEHNR and CDR2 FQNEAQ (reference sequence). The J segment lost 2 bases and the V segment lost 8 bases, leaving 8 bases of the junction unmatched. The CDR3 coding sequence is TGTGCCAGCGCTAGCGGGACAGGGGGGACCTACGAGCAGTACTTC. It encodes CASASGTGGTYEQYF. The full variable domain, its missing parts supplied by reference TRBV7-9 and TRBJ2-7, is DTGVSQNPRHKITKRGQNVTFRCDPISEHNRLYWYRQTLGQGPEFLTYFQNEAQLEKSRLLSDRFSAERPKGSFSTLEIQRTEQGDSAMYLCASASGTGGTYEQYFGPGTRLTVT.

The chain has TRBV19 and TRBJ1-6; no clear D. The CDR3 contains 13 residues. The V end was cut by 6 bases, the J end by 9 bases, with 12 bases between. Germline V gene sequence: CDR1 LNHDA, CDR2 SQIVND (reference sequence). As DNA, the CDR3 is TGTGCCAGTAGGGACGGGAGCGGTTCACCCCTCCACTTT. It codes for CASRDGSGSPLHF.

The rearrangement joins TRBV5-6 to TRBJ2-3, with a weak D call TRBD2 (5 bases). Germline assignment: CDR1 SGHDT and CDR2 YYEEEE. Trimming removed 6 bases from V and 1 base from J, with 18 bases in between. This CDR3 has 16 amino acids. The DNA of the CDR3 is TGTGCCAGCACCACGACTATTCCTAGGGGCACAGATACGCAGTATTTT. Amino acids: CASTTTIPRGTDTQYF.

This clone has a single count. This rearrangement joins TRBV20-1 to TRBJ2-3; tentatively, D is TRBD2 (5 bases). The CDR3 covers 15 residues. Trimming stripped 3 bases from V and 0 bases from J, with 13 bases between. Germline CDR1 is DFQATT and CDR2 is SNEGSKA (reference sequence). CDR3 region: CSASKGGPSTDTQYF. CDR3 DNA: TGCAGTGCTAGTAAGGGCGGGCCAAGCACAGATACGCAGTATTTT.

This chain joins TRBV10-3 and TRBJ2-3, with a possible D match to TRBD1 (6 bases). The V and J ends lost 5 bases and 2 bases respectively, with 8 bases between them. The CDR3 has 13 amino acids. Germline CDR1 is ENHRY and CDR2 is SYGVKD. The CDR3 reads CAISTGLTDTQYF. CDR3 nucleotide sequence: TGTGCCATCAGTACAGGGCTCACAGATACGCAGTATTTT.

V gene TRBV9 combines with J gene TRBJ2-3; 8 nucleotides match TRBD2. V shed 4 bases, J shed 2 bases, and the junction held 9 bases outside the gene matches. The CDR3 totals 16 residues. The germline V gene has CDR1 SGDLS and CDR2 YYNGEE. Here the CDR3 reads CASSPWSGGYTDTQYF. CDR3 nucleotides: TGTGCCAGCAGCCCTTGGAGCGGGGGATACACAGATACGCAGTATTTT.

The V call is TRBV18, the J call TRBJ2-7; 10 positions match TRBD1. The CDR3 covers 15 residues. Unmatched junction bases numbered 8, after V lost 3 bases and J lost 6 bases. The germline V gene has CDR1 KGHSH and CDR2 LQKENI. CDR3 amino acids: CASSPSRDRGLEQYF. The CDR3 nucleotides are TGTGCCAGCTCACCGTCCCGGGACAGGGGTCTCGAGCAGTACTTC.

The chain joins TRBV3-1 (or the pseudogene TRBV3-2) to TRBJ1-5, with 7 bases lining up with TRBD1. The V and J ends lost 4 bases and 2 bases, in that order; junction bases with no gene match: 5. Germline values: CDR1 LGHDT, CDR2 YNNKEL (reference sequence). The CDR3 covers 15 residues. The CDR3 DNA is TGTGCCAGCAGCCCCAGACAGGGAGGCAATCAGCCCCAGCATTTT. This encodes CASSPRQGGNQPQHF.

This chain joins TRBV5-5 and TRBJ1-4; TRBD1 is a possible D gene (6 bases). The CDR3 sequence is 16 residues long. V lost 4 bases and J 0 bases, leaving 13 bases between the germline ends. The germline V gene encodes CDR1 SGHKS and CDR2 YYEKEE (reference sequence). The CDR3 region is CASSPAGTSTNEKLFF. The CDR3 nucleotides are TGTGCCAGCAGCCCCGCCGGGACATCAACTAATGAAAAACTGTTTTTT.